This T cell receptor beta chain derives from a study of post-analysis software for immune sequencing data (dated by TCRdb to 2013 to 2016). Background for the entire study: The recorded disease courses included relapsing-remitting, secondary progressive and progressive-relapsing multiple sclerosis, and some patients had no subtype annotation. Patient repertoires were compared against roughly 11 previously published healthy control repertoires from donors aged roughly 6 to 28 years. A subset of samples was prepared in parallel using single-end sample barcoding, then pooled and co-amplified after Illumina adapter ligation. Results and caveats for the whole study, not just this receptor: Compared with controls, multiple sclerosis patients had significantly lower normalized Chao1 diversity, a finding suggesting substantial peripheral T-cell clonal expansion. Significantly higher frequencies in patients than in controls were found for about five TRBV segments, including TRBV5-6, TRBV5-1 and TRBV20-1. The control group was slightly older than the multiple sclerosis patient group. When samples were clustered directly using the F measure, samples prepared in the same batch co-clustered strongly, which prompted a batch-effect correction.

TCR beta repertoires were profiled from peripheral blood of approximately 13 young patients with multiple sclerosis to demonstrate the VDJtools post-analysis software. The multiple sclerosis patients were children and adolescents between roughly 6 and 15 years of age. The protocol used for the library was PCR. TCRdb shows the sequencer as Illumina HiSeq 2500. To reduce PCR and sequencing biases, unique molecular identifiers were incorporated into the TCR beta cDNA libraries. Every 1 to 10 million input T cells yielded some 500,000 cDNA molecules, meaning each molecule approximated one T cell. The patient libraries were prepared and sequenced using the same protocol as the earlier healthy control dataset. Samples belonging to the same batch were prepared together, multiplexed and sequenced on a shared HiSeq lane. Per the authors' processing: MIGEC was used to process the raw barcoded reads, and molecular identifier groups with only a single read were discarded before consensus assembly and CDR3 extraction. VDJtools was used for post-analysis of the clonotype tables, with diversity normalized by down-sampling every dataset to the smallest sample size. In repertoire overlap clustering, CDR3 amino acid sequences, but not nucleotide sequences, were matched to correct batch-related cross-sample contamination. TCRdb ran its own pipeline on the public reads, namely fastp trimming at Q25 and MiXCR clone calling, and kept in-frame beta chains. Rows are combined by CDR3 protein, so each entry shows the most common genes and DNA. The V and J calls come from TCRdb's annotation, not from the publication. The sample table shows more than 500,000 distinct CDR3 sequences, and 30% to 40% are seen once. 4.5% to 7.5% of the sample rests with the top ten.

The cysteine opens and the phenylalanine closes a CDR3 of 16 amino acids. The CDR3 DNA has 48 bases and is translated from base 1. Trimming leaves V shorter by 2 bases and J shorter by 8 bases, with the junction holding 11 bases beyond the gene matches. Per the germline V gene, MGHRA is the CDR1 and YSYEKL is the CDR2. This clonotype was counted only a few times. Its recognized antigen is unknown. No per-base quality is available; no much larger clone lies one base away. The sequence links TRBV4-1 to TRBJ2-1, and TRBD2 matches 8 of the central bases. This sequence originates from a girl younger than 18 with multiple sclerosis. Material for sequencing was blood. The CDR3 region has the sequence CASSQWPGGAGDEQFF. Read as DNA, the sequence is TGCGCCAGCAGCCAATGGCCGGGGGGGGCGGGAGATGAGCAGTTCTTC.